The rows below give T cell receptor beta chains drawn from one sample of a study of radiation and T cells in renal cell carcinoma. Using immunoSEQ multiplex PCR, the repertoire was profiled, and TCRdb retains in-frame clones only, with some absent. In the table there are almost 50,000 clones, 80% of which are singletons. The specimen comprised blood, sampled from a patient whose treatment included radiotherapy and nephrectomy. Source of these receptors: a woman in her 70s with renal cell carcinoma. Both conserved end residues are part of each CDR3. Fields, in order: J gene, V gene, clone size, D gene, CDR3 protein, CDR3 DNA. D genes are given only for firm matches. For some rows the clone size is stated as once, few or many, or as a class when expanded; others skip it.

TRBJ2-1,TRBV12-5,-,-,CASGLEGVGWGEQFF,TGTGCTAGTGGTTTGGAAGGGGTTGGTTGGGGTGAGCAGTTCTTC
TRBJ2-5,TRBV6-5,-,-,CASSYSTGGRETQYF,TGTGCCAGCAGTTACAGTACGGGGGGCCGAGAGACCCAGTACTTC
TRBJ2-2,TRBV5-4,-,TRBD1,CASSLGQGGIVGELFF,TGTGCCAGCAGCTTGGGACAGGGGGGTATCGTCGGGGAGCTGTTTTTT
TRBJ2-5,TRBV7-8,-,TRBD1,CASSSGQGRETQYF,TGTGCCAGCAGCTCCGGACAGGGTCGGGAGACCCAGTACTTC
TRBJ2-7,TRBV9,-,-,CASSVDLGGADEQYF,TGTGCCAGCAGCGTAGATTTGGGGGGCGCGGACGAGCAGTACTTC
TRBJ2-5,TRBV27,once,TRBD1,CASSSDRGHGTQYF,TGTGCCAGCAGTTCGGACAGGGGGCATGGGACCCAGTACTTC
TRBJ2-2,TRBV6-5,-,-,CASRTKLPNTGELFF,TGTGCCAGCAGGACGAAGTTACCGAACACCGGGGAGCTGTTTTTT
TRBJ2-7,TRBV15,once,-,CATSRTDSSYEQYF,TGTGCCACCAGCAGGACGGACAGCTCCTACGAGCAGTACTTC
TRBJ2-4,TRBV4-1,once,-,CASSQERVRGGNIQYF,TGCGCCAGCAGCCAAGAGAGGGTACGGGGCGGGAACATTCAGTACTTC
TRBJ2-3,TRBV5-1,-,-,CASSLEAISTDTQYF,TGCGCCAGCAGCTTGGAAGCAATTAGCACAGATACGCAGTATTTT
TRBJ1-3,TRBV7-2,-,-,CASSLSRNTIYF,TGTGCCAGCAGCTTATCCAGAAACACCATATATTTT
TRBJ2-3,TRBV7-9,-,TRBD2,CASSVNRGERTDTQYF,TGTGCCAGCAGCGTAAACCGGGGGGAACGGACAGATACGCAGTATTTT
TRBJ2-3,TRBV7-2,-,-,CASSLAEGSDTQYF,TGTGCCAGCAGCTTAGCCGAGGGATCAGATACGCAGTATTTT
TRBJ2-7,TRBV23-1,-,-,CASSQLGPGVSSYEQYF,TGCGCCAGCAGTCAATTGGGGCCGGGCGTCAGCTCCTACGAGCAGTACTTC
TRBJ2-3,TRBV19,-,TRBD1,CASSIPDRGETDTQYF,TGTGCCAGTAGTATCCCCGACAGGGGGGAGACAGATACGCAGTATTTT
TRBJ1-4,TRBV19,-,-,CASSISPRRFNEKLFF,TGTGCCAGTAGTATATCCCCGCGGAGATTTAATGAAAAACTGTTTTTT
TRBJ1-2,TRBV28,-,-,CASDPGDYGYTF,TGTGCCAGTGATCCGGGGGACTATGGCTACACCTTC
TRBJ2-1,TRBV5-1,-,-,CASSLVYGGHYNEQFF,TGCGCCAGCAGCTTGGTCTATGGGGGGCACTACAATGAGCAGTTCTTC
TRBJ1-1,TRBV6-5,few,-,CASSYSTEVVGEAFF,TGTGCCAGCAGTTACTCTACGGAGGTTGTCGGTGAAGCTTTCTTT
TRBJ2-3,TRBV27,-,TRBD2,CASSLGLAGGGGTQYF,TGTGCCAGCAGTTTAGGACTAGCGGGAGGAGGAGGAACGCAGTATTTT
TRBJ2-2,TRBV6-4,-,TRBD1,CASSVTGGASGELFF,TGTGCCAGCAGTGTCACAGGGGGCGCTTCCGGGGAGCTGTTTTTT
TRBJ2-2,TRBV5-1,-,TRBD2,CASSFERGNTGELFF,TGCGCCAGCAGCTTTGAGCGGGGGAACACCGGGGAGCTGTTTTTT
TRBJ2-3,TRBV6-1,-,-,CASTAGDTQYF,TGTGCCAGCACCGCCGGGGATACGCAGTATTTT
TRBJ1-1,TRBV7-8,-,-,CASSLGGVMNTEAFF,TGTGCCAGCAGCTTAGGGGGGGTCATGAACACTGAAGCTTTCTTT
TRBJ1-2,TRBV6-5,-,-,CASSYSNRDGYTF,TGTGCCAGCAGTTACTCGAACAGGGATGGCTACACCTTC
TRBJ2-7,TRBV5-1,-,TRBD1,CASSLFPGQGLIKSYEQYF,TGCGCCAGCAGCTTGTTCCCAGGACAGGGCTTAATTAAGTCCTACGAGCAGTACTTC
TRBJ1-2,TRBV5-6,-,TRBD1,CAGRKQGRHNYGYTF,TGTGCCGGCAGGAAACAGGGGCGGCATAACTATGGCTACACCTTC
TRBJ1-3,TRBV6-1,-,-,CASSEDTYSGNTIYF,TGTGCCAGCAGTGAAGACACGTACTCTGGAAACACCATATATTTT
TRBJ2-1,TRBV10-3,-,TRBD2,CAISPTLAGGPYEQFF,TGTGCCATCAGTCCAACTCTAGCGGGAGGGCCCTATGAGCAGTTCTTC
TRBJ2-7,TRBV19,-,TRBD1,CASSPLPTGSHEQYF,TGTGCCAGTAGCCCTCTCCCGACAGGGTCCCACGAGCAGTACTTC
TRBJ2-7,TRBV7-3,-,-,CASSLTAGISYEQYF,TGTGCCAGCAGCTTAACTGCCGGAATATCGTACGAGCAGTACTTC
TRBJ2-3,TRBV5-1,-,-,CASSISRSTDTQYF,TGCGCCAGCAGCATTAGTCGTTCCACAGATACGCAGTATTTT
TRBJ2-3,TRBV4-2,once,-,CASSQVSGDTSTDTQYF,TGTGCCAGCAGCCAAGTCTCAGGGGACACAAGCACAGATACGCAGTATTTT
TRBJ1-5,TRBV19,-,-,CASAGTDRFNQPQHF,TGTGCCAGCGCCGGGACCGACAGATTTAATCAGCCCCAGCATTTT
TRBJ2-7,TRBV28,-,-,CASSLAYEQYF,TGTGCCAGCAGTCTAGCGTACGAGCAGTACTTC
TRBJ2-3,TRBV4-2,-,-,CASSQEATDTQYF,TGTGCCAGCAGCCAAGAGGCAACAGATACGCAGTATTTT
TRBJ2-7,TRBV5-1,-,-,CASSRGTEGYEQYF,TGCGCCAGCAGCCGCGGGACCGAGGGCTACGAGCAGTACTTC
TRBJ2-6,TRBV27,few,TRBD2,CASSGLAGGPGANVLTF,TGTGCCAGCAGTGGACTAGCGGGGGGGCCTGGGGCCAACGTCCTGACTTTC
TRBJ1-6,TRBV7-8,-,-,CASSLGVTENSPLHF,TGTGCCAGCAGCTTAGGGGTGACAGAGAATTCACCCCTCCACTTT
TRBJ2-1,TRBV7-8,-,TRBD1,CASSSLGTEYNEQFF,TGTGCCAGCAGCTCTCTTGGGACAGAGTACAATGAGCAGTTCTTC
TRBJ1-2,TRBV6-6,once,TRBD1,CASNLDTGVDGYTF,TGTGCCAGCAATTTAGACACAGGGGTTGATGGCTACACCTTC
TRBJ2-7,TRBV30,-,-,CAWSSQYEQYF,TGTGCCTGGAGTAGCCAATACGAGCAGTACTTC
TRBJ2-3,TRBV5-1,-,-,CASSLVESTDTQYF,TGCGCCAGCAGCTTGGTCGAAAGCACAGATACGCAGTATTTT
TRBJ1-4,TRBV6-6,few,-,CASSYLAGDEKLFF,TGTGCCAGCAGTTACCTGGCTGGGGATGAAAAACTGTTTTTT
TRBJ1-6,TRBV2,-,-,CASSDVRSNSPLHF,TGTGCCAGCAGTGATGTGCGATCTAATTCACCCCTCCACTTT
TRBJ1-6,TRBV7-2,-,-,CASSPVAHYNSPLHF,TGTGCCAGCAGCCCCGTCGCCCACTATAATTCACCCCTCCACTTT
TRBJ1-1,TRBV2,-,-,CASSELGTANTEAFF,TGTGCCAGCAGTGAACTAGGGACCGCTAACACTGAAGCTTTCTTT
TRBJ2-2,TRBV5-1,-,TRBD2,CASRSSAGGVGELFF,TGCGCCAGCAGAAGCTCTGCGGGGGGTGTCGGGGAGCTGTTTTTT
TRBJ2-5,TRBV15,-,TRBD1,CATRQGQNQETQYF,TGTGCCACCAGACAGGGACAGAATCAAGAGACCCAGTACTTC
TRBJ2-1,TRBV10-1,-,TRBD2,CASSDSSGGRNEQFF,TGCGCCAGCAGTGACTCTAGCGGGGGCCGCAATGAGCAGTTCTTC
TRBJ2-1,TRBV7-8,-,TRBD2,CASSSRASTSGRGDEQFF,TGTGCCAGCAGCTCTCGGGCCAGCACTAGCGGGAGGGGAGATGAGCAGTTCTTC
TRBJ1-1,TRBV27,-,-,CASSFNGGGTAFF,TGTGCCAGCAGTTTTAACGGCGGAGGGACAGCTTTCTTT
TRBJ2-5,TRBV4-2,-,-,CASSQEWRETQYF,TGTGCCAGCAGCCAAGAATGGAGGGAGACCCAGTACTTC
TRBJ2-7,TRBV9,-,-,CASSAGTPNYEQYF,TGTGCCAGCAGCGCAGGGACACCAAACTACGAGCAGTACTTC
TRBJ2-3,TRBV5-1,-,-,CASSASGLRTDTQYF,TGCGCCAGCAGCGCCTCCGGGCTCCGCACAGATACGCAGTATTTT